This T cell receptor (beta chain) came from a study of shared clonotypes between healthy human individuals. The table lists this clone with a count of one. CDR3 length equals 14 residues. Germline values: CDR1 LNHNV, CDR2 YYDKDF (reference sequence). V lost 9 bases, J lost 0 bases, and 15 bases lay in between. It was tens of millions of PBMCs that unsorted samples used for genomic DNA. It was across several immunoSEQ plates that each subset's genomic DNA was evenly split. Method: immunoSEQ multiplex PCR; TCRdb's copy keeps in-frame clones and lacks some. The data contain 450,000 to 500,000 clones, more than 65% of them singletons.

The chain joins TRBV15 to TRBJ2-7; D remains unclear. The TCR sequence derives from a woman between 35 and 50 years old in good health. Some clones in this sample may be carry-over from other donors' samples. The sequenced material came from PBMCs. The CDR3 DNA reads as TGTGCCACTCGGCGCGATATGGGCTCCTACGAGCAGTACTTC. This translates into CATRRDMGSYEQYF.